This T cell receptor beta chain was documented in a study of cytotoxic CD8 clonotypes in ibrutinib-treated CLL. As for the study in general: Patient counts were about a dozen relapsed/refractory, 15 treatment-naive and 17 to 18 IGHV unmutated. Some 25 partial and 2 complete responses; at median about 70 months, about 14 remitted, 12 progressed.

Study-level points and caveats: Clonality measured at baseline exceeded age-matched healthy donors, tracking circulating CD8+ T-cell counts.

Germline-derived CDR1 and CDR2 are ENHRY and SYGVKD. The ends lost 10 bases at V and 6 bases at J; junction bases unmatched: 11. The CDR3 covers 13 residues. The method was immunoSEQ multiplex PCR; TCRdb's version includes in-frame clones alone and lacks a portion of them. This sample has approximately 13,000 clones; roughly two thirds occur once, and the top ten carry roughly 5.3%. As to this clone: Its matching antigen is unknown.

This sequence was found in a human donor with chronic lymphocytic leukemia. The material was PBMCs, obtained before ibrutinib treatment. The chain couples TRBV10-3 to TRBJ2-7, with TRBD2 matching 8 bases. The CDR3 loop reads CATTGTRGSEQYF. The CDR3 region has the DNA TGTGCCACCACCGGGACTAGGGGTTCCGAGCAGTACTTC.